This T cell receptor beta chain is from a study of blood T cell repertoires in COVID-19. Overall study: The United States, Italy and Spain provided the acute and convalescent COVID-19 samples.

Cohort assignment relied on participant-reported clinical history. The CDR3 contains 12 residues. The V gene lost 3 bases and the J gene lost 6 bases, with 6 bases spanning the gap. Germline CDR1 is ENHRY and CDR2 is SYGVKD. In the original workflow: Estimation of nucleated cell counts relied on the amplification of reference gene primers. The method was immunoSEQ multiplex PCR; TCRdb's version includes in-frame clones alone and lacks a portion of them. V and J calls and clone size come straight from that table; D and trimming were deduced from the DNA. The table lists 150,000 to 200,000 clones, approximately 80% of them singletons.

This chain joins TRBV10-3 and TRBJ1-5; unclear D gene. This clonotype originated in a woman aged 60-70 years who had recovered from COVID-19. The sequencing sample was made of PBMCs or T cells enriched from blood (not recorded which). The CDR3 reads CAISEGSQPQHF. CDR3 coding DNA: TGTGCCATCAGTGAAGGGAGTCAGCCCCAGCATTTT.